The 2 T cell receptor beta chains presented below share a single source sample, sequenced in a study of blood T cell repertoires in COVID-19. The table came from immunoSEQ multiplex PCR; TCRdb's copy has only in-frame clones and leaves some out. The table shows more than 200,000 clones, with 84% occurring only once. What was sequenced was PBMCs or T cells enriched from blood (not recorded which). Every receptor here comes from a man in his fifties or sixties who had recovered from COVID-19.

This clone showed up just a few times. This sequence joins TRBV18 and TRBJ2-5; D possibly corresponds to TRBD2 (5 bases). Germline V CDR1 and CDR2: KGHSH, LQKENI. Between the trimmed V and J ends, which lost 4 bases and 4 bases, there was a span of 10 bases. The CDR3 extends over 13 amino acids. The DNA for the CDR3 is TGTGCCAGCTCACTGGACTTTCGAGAGACCCAGTACTTC. Its translation is CASSLDFRETQYF.

The chain combines TRBV3-1 (or the pseudogene TRBV3-2) with TRBJ1-2; perhaps TRBD1 as D (6 bases). Per germline, CDR1 LGHDT and CDR2 YNNKEL (reference sequence). The CDR3 has 15 residues. Deletions cut 0 bases from V and 7 bases from J, with 15 bases between. This CDR3 is CASSQDRQGLRGYTF. DNA of the CDR3: TGTGCCAGCAGCCAAGATCGGCAGGGGCTTCGTGGCTACACCTTC.